This entry lists 18 T cell receptor beta chains sequenced from one sample in a study of T cells in Graves' hyperthyroidism and ophthalmopathy. Amplification of TCR beta CDR3 regions was performed using RNA transcripts as template. Primed by the HTBI set, a first-round RT-PCR was run on the TCR CDR3. TCRdb analysed the multiplex PCR reads with MiXCR anew, one entry per CDR3 protein. The sample has about 480,000 distinct CDR3 sequences, approximately 23% seen once. The sample consisted of blood. These receptors originate from a woman between 65 and 79 years old with Graves' ophthalmopathy.

V gene TRBV5-1 combines with J gene TRBJ2-3, with TRBD1 matching 9 bases. CDR3 size: 16 residues. The V and J ends lost 4 bases and 0 bases, in that order; junction bases with no gene match: 6. The germline CDR1 and CDR2 sequences are SGHRS and YFSETQ. The CDR3 protein is CASSVGTGLSTDTQYF. The CDR3 coding sequence is TGCGCCAGCAGCGTGGGGACAGGGCTAAGCACAGATACGCAGTATTTT. The variable domain in full, with the rest retrieved from reference TRBV5-1 and TRBJ2-3, is KAGVTQTPRYLIKTRGQQVTLSCSPISGHRSVSWYQQTPGQGLQFLFEYFSETQRNKGNFPGRFSGRQFSNSRSEMNVSTLELGDSALYLCASSVGTGLSTDTQYFGPGTRLTVL.

This clonotype was seen a few times. The rearrangement links TRBV27 to TRBJ2-6; 7 bases are shared with TRBD1. Germline CDR1 reads MNHEY; CDR2 reads SMNVEV (reference sequence). J gave up 2 bases and V 5 bases, and 0 bases lay outside the gene matches. CDR3 length: 14 amino acids. The CDR3 DNA follows: TGTGCCAGCAGTACAGGGGCTGGGGCCAACGTCCTGACTTTC. Translating gives CASSTGAGANVLTF.

This clonotype came up a few times. This chain joins TRBV6-2 or TRBV6-3 and TRBJ2-5; tentatively, D is TRBD1 or TRBD2 (5 bases each). Germline V gene data show CDR1 as MNHEY and CDR2 as SVGEGT. The CDR3 covers 15 residues. With 2 bases removed from V and 5 bases from J, the gap between germline ends came to 15 bases. The CDR3, as DNA: TGTGCCAGCAGTTACGACGGGACCAGGCCGGAGACCCAGTACTTC. Translating gives CASSYDGTRPETQYF.

This clonotype was detected only a few times. The rearrangement joins TRBV11-3 to TRBJ2-2, with D possibly matching TRBD1 (5 bases). The germline gives CDR1 SGHNT, CDR2 YENEEA. The CDR3 runs to 13 residues. Trimming took 8 bases from V and 7 from J, leaving 14 bases between them. The CDR3 DNA reads TGTGCCAGCGCCAAGGGGCCGGGCGGGGAGCTGTTTTTT. Translating it yields CASAKGPGGELFF.

A few counts support this clonotype. The rearrangement links TRBV12-3 or TRBV12-4 to TRBJ2-1; D remains ambiguous. The CDR3 totals 14 residues. The V end lost 7 bases, the J end lost 0 bases, and 10 bases lay between the germline ends. This chain's CDR3 is CASTLLSSYNEQFF. The DNA for the CDR3 is TGTGCCAGCACCCTCCTGAGCTCCTACAATGAGCAGTTCTTC.

This clonotype was counted a few times. The chain employs TRBV7-9 and TRBJ2-1; TRBD2 matches at 10 bases. CDR3 length equals 17 residues. Germline V lookup: CDR1 SEHNR, CDR2 FQNEAQ (reference sequence). After removal of 4 bases from V and 8 bases from J, the junction contained 14 bases not matched to a gene. Written as DNA, the CDR3 is TGTGCCAGCAGCTCCCGTTCCCTAGCGGGAGTAAACTATGAGCAGTTCTTC. Its translation is CASSSRSLAGVNYEQFF.

This clonotype was seen at least ten times. The genes are TRBV12-3 or TRBV12-4 and TRBJ2-5; TRBD2 aligns across 9 bases. The CDR3 consists of 17 residues. V lost 2 bases to trimming and J lost 2 bases; unmatched junction nucleotides: 9. This CDR3 is CASSLKGLADRQETQYF. The DNA of the CDR3 is TGTGCCAGCAGTTTAAAGGGACTAGCAGACCGACAAGAGACCCAGTACTTC.

This sequence joins TRBV5-4 and TRBJ1-1, with TRBD1 matching 7 bases. The length of the CDR3 is 16 residues. The germline V gene encodes CDR1 SGHNT and CDR2 YYREEE (reference sequence). The V gene end was trimmed by 7 bases and the J gene end by 6 bases; junction bases not matched to a gene: 18. The CDR3 DNA sequence: TGTGCCAGCGGCCCGGCGTATAAGACAGGGTATCCTGAAGCTTTCTTT. It codes for CASGPAYKTGYPEAFF.

V and J are TRBV24-1 and TRBJ2-2; 8 positions agree with TRBD2. This CDR3 spans 15 amino acids. The V segment lost 8 bases and the J segment 1 base; nucleotides outside the gene matches: 5. Per germline, CDR1 KGHDR and CDR2 SFDVKD. The CDR3 reads CATTDTSGNTGELFF. CDR3 nucleotide sequence: TGTGCCACCACCGACACTAGCGGGAACACCGGGGAGCTGTTTTTT.

This clonotype was seen ten or more times. The chain joins TRBV11-2 to TRBJ2-3; no clear D. Germline loops: CDR1 SGHAT, CDR2 FQNNGV. This CDR3 region has 12 residues. V lost 4 bases, J lost 7 bases, and 9 bases lay in between. The DNA of the CDR3 is TGTGCCAGCAGCTCGAATTTGAATACGCAGTATTTT. It is translated as CASSSNLNTQYF. Drawing the rest from reference TRBV11-2 and TRBJ2-3, the complete variable domain is EAGVAQSPRYKIIEKRQSVAFWCNPISGHATLYWYQQILGQGPKLLIQFQNNGVVDDSQLPKDRFSAERLKGVDSTLKIQPAKLEDSAVYLCASSSNLNTQYFGPGTRLTVL.

Concerning this clonotype: A much larger clone lies one base from this, so it may be a read error. This chain joins TRBV12-3 or TRBV12-4 and TRBJ1-2; D gene ambiguous. Between the trimmed V and J ends, which lost 2 bases and 3 bases, there was a span of 16 bases. The CDR3 is 16 residues long. The CDR3 reads CASSLRIPRDHYGYTF. The DNA of the CDR3 is TGTGCCAGCAGTTTACGGATTCCCAGAGATCACTATGGCTACACCTTC.

This sequence joins TRBV29-1 and TRBJ2-1; TRBD2 matches 7 bases. J lost 3 bases, V lost 6 bases, and 11 bases had no gene match. CDR1 and CDR2 from the germline V gene are SQVTM and ANQGSEA. The CDR3 has 15 amino acids. The CDR3 DNA follows: TGCAGCGTGACTGTAGCGGGTCGGTTCTACAATGAGCAGTTCTTC. Protein: CSVTVAGRFYNEQFF.

A few counts support this clonotype. The chain is built from TRBV19 and TRBJ2-7; the match to TRBD1 covers 7 bases. Trimming cost V 1 base and J 3 bases; bases outside gene matches: 3. The CDR3 has 14 amino acids. Germline CDR1 LNHDA, CDR2 SQIVND (reference sequence). This CDR3 is CASSIVSGGYEQYF. The DNA for the CDR3 is TGTGCCAGTAGTATAGTTTCAGGGGGCTACGAGCAGTACTTC.

This clonotype has more than one count but fewer than ten. The chain carries TRBV29-1 and TRBJ2-5; TRBD1 matches 7 bases. Germline CDR1 and CDR2: SQVTM and ANQGSEA. The CDR3 extends over 16 amino acids. The V segment lost 3 bases and the J segment 0 bases; nucleotides outside the gene matches: 10. The CDR3 loop is CSVDNRGDEYQETQYF. The CDR3 DNA sequence: TGCAGCGTTGATAACAGGGGTGATGAGTACCAAGAGACCCAGTACTTC.

V and J are TRBV28 and TRBJ2-7, with 9 bases lining up with TRBD1. The germline V gene has CDR1 MDHEN and CDR2 SYDVKM. V lost 2 bases and J lost 9; bases outside the gene matches: 14. This CDR3 region has 16 residues. The CDR3 spells CASSLEQGAGEARQYF. CDR3 coding DNA: TGTGCCAGCAGTTTAGAACAGGGGGCGGGGGAGGCCAGGCAGTACTTC.

The chain combines TRBV30 with TRBJ1-6; possibly TRBD1 for D (5 bases). V gave up 2 bases and J gave up 14 bases, with 19 bases separating them. CDR3 length: 14 amino acids. Germline V gene data show CDR1 as GTSNPN and CDR2 as SVGIG (reference sequence). CDR3 amino acids: CAWSSGRIPGTLHF. The CDR3 region has the DNA TGTGCCTGGAGTTCAGGGAGGATTCCGGGGACCCTCCACTTT.

This clonotype was counted between two and nine times. The chain couples TRBV7-9 to TRBJ1-1; D remains unclear. The CDR3 runs 13 residues. Germline CDR1 SEHNR, CDR2 FQNEAQ (reference sequence). Trimming shortened V by 3 bases and J by 3 bases, and 8 bases separated the two germline ends. This chain's CDR3 is CASSFTADTEAFF. As DNA, the CDR3 is TGTGCCAGCAGCTTTACGGCAGACACTGAAGCTTTCTTT. The variable domain in full, with the rest retrieved from reference TRBV7-9 and TRBJ1-1, is DTGVSQNPRHKITKRGQNVTFRCDPISEHNRLYWYRQTLGQGPEFLTYFQNEAQLEKSRLLSDRFSAERPKGSFSTLEIQRTEQGDSAMYLCASSFTADTEAFFGQGTRLTVV.

This rearrangement joins TRBV20-1 to TRBJ2-4; D might be TRBD2 (7 bases). The V end was cut by 1 base, the J end by 8 bases, with 12 bases between. The CDR3 has 13 residues. Germline V gives CDR1 DFQATT, CDR2 SNEGSKA (reference sequence). The CDR3 here is CSARGGGWDIQYF. The CDR3 bases are TGCAGTGCTAGAGGGGGGGGCTGGGACATTCAGTACTTC.